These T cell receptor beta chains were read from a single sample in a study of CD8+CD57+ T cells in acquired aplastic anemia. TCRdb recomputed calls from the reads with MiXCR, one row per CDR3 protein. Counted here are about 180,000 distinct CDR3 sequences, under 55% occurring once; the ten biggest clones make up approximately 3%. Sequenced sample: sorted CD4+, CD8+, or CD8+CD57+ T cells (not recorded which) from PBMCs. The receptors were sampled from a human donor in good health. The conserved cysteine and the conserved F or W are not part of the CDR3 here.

ASSSTSGTGTQY,TRBJ2-5,TRBV19
SALRERTEAF,TRBJ1-1,TRBV20-1
ASSIGGRNEQY,TRBJ2-7,TRBV19
SARMLAEANTGEQY,TRBJ2-7,TRBV20-1
ASSPGQKVEAF,TRBJ1-1,TRBV19
ASSWGGRGANVLT,TRBJ2-6,TRBV6-5
ASSGTLYSYERY,TRBJ2-7,TRBV7-9
ASSDRWDQETQY,TRBJ2-5,TRBV2
ASSLGVGLDEQY,TRBJ2-7,TRBV7-7
ASSYDPRLREQY,TRBJ2-7,TRBV6-5
AISVDSGKHPGELF,TRBJ2-2,TRBV10-3
ASSFGHHATNEKLF,TRBJ1-4,TRBV12-3/TRBV12-4
ASSLTETGELF,TRBJ2-2,TRBV19
ASSRREGGELF,TRBJ2-2,TRBV4-3
SATPGQPYEQY,TRBJ2-7,TRBV20-1
ASSYSNIGNQPQH,TRBJ1-5,TRBV6-2/TRBV6-3
ATSTRGAPNYGYT,TRBJ1-2,TRBV15
ASSSAGAYEQY,TRBJ2-7,TRBV7-9
ASSLDVAGAYNEQF,TRBJ2-1,TRBV7-9
ASSAPYLTEGPQH,TRBJ1-5,TRBV7-8
ATSREIRTGVQPQH,TRBJ1-5,TRBV15